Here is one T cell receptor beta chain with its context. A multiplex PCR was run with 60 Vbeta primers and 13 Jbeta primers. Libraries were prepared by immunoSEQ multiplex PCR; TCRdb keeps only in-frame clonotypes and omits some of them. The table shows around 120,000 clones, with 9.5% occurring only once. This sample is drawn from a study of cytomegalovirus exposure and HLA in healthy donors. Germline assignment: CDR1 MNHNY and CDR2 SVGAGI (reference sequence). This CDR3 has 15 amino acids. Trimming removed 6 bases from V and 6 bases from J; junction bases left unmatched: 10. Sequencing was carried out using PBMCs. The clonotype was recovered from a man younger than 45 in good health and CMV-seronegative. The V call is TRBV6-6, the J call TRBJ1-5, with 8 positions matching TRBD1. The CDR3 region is CASSHWTGPPQPQHF. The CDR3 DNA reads TGTGCCAGCAGCCACTGGACAGGGCCCCCTCAGCCCCAGCATTTT.